The 27 T cell receptor beta chains below come from one sample, sequenced in a study of cytomegalovirus exposure and HLA in healthy donors (dated by TCRdb to about 2017). Library generation was performed with the immunoSEQ multiplex PCR assay. TCRdb provides this immuneACCESS table in a form limited to in-frame rearrangements. Some clones are lacking; in checked studies, under half of them reflect an unresolved V gene, and why the rest are absent is not known. A total of around 150,000 clones appear in this sample, approximately 86% of them only once. The ten most abundant clones make up about 2.3% of the sample. Sequenced material: PBMCs. The origin of the receptors is a young woman in good health and CMV-seronegative.

V and J are TRBV2 and TRBJ2-5, with 12 positions matching TRBD2. V shed 7 bases, J shed 7 bases, and the junction held 13 bases outside the gene matches. From germline, CDR1 is SNHLY and CDR2 FYNNEI. The CDR3 is made up of 16 amino acids. This CDR3 is CASTLGLAGTGWTQYF. The DNA for the CDR3 is TGTGCCAGCACCTTAGGACTAGCGGGGACGGGGTGGACCCAGTACTTC.

CDR3 sequence: CASSQRDRDYGYTF. In DNA form, the CDR3 reads TGTGCCAGCAGCCAAAGGGACAGGGACTATGGCTACACCTTC. V gene TRBV4-2 combines with J gene TRBJ1-2, with 9 bases that match TRBD1. Germline assignment: CDR1 LGHNA and CDR2 YNFKEQ. The V segment lost 2 bases and the J segment 3 bases; nucleotides outside the gene matches: 1. This CDR3 is built from 14 residues.

The chain carries TRBV7-8 and TRBJ1-5, with 7 positions matching TRBD1. V trimming: 5 bases; J trimming: 3 bases; junction bases outside the gene matches: 7. CDR3 size: 15 residues. Looked up from germline, CDR1 is SGHVS and CDR2 is FQNEAQ. This CDR3 is CASSRKGGPNQPQHF. The CDR3 DNA sequence: TGTGCCAGCAGCCGGAAAGGGGGCCCCAATCAGCCCCAGCATTTT.

The chain recombines TRBV18 with TRBJ2-2; 8 nucleotides agree with TRBD2. J was trimmed by 5 bases and V by 6 bases; bases with no gene match: 8. Germline V lookup: CDR1 KGHSH, CDR2 LQKENI. This CDR3 comprises 15 residues. The CDR3 region has the DNA TGTGCCAGCTCCCCCAGCGGGGGCCAAACCGGGGAGCTGTTTTTT. Translated: CASSPSGGQTGELFF.

J is TRBJ1-3 and V is TRBV25-1, with a weak D call TRBD1 (5 bases). V was cut by 3 bases and J by 5 bases, with 14 bases left in between. The CDR3 has 15 residues. Per the germline V gene, CDR1 is MGHDK and CDR2 is SYGVNS. The CDR3 spells CASSDEGTSRNTIYF. The CDR3 coding sequence is TGTGCCAGCAGTGACGAAGGGACTAGTAGAAACACCATATATTTT.

This chain uses TRBV2 with TRBJ1-5; TRBD1 matches 10 bases. Germline CDR1 is SNHLY and CDR2 is FYNNEI. The CDR3 extends over 14 amino acids. The trim removed 7 bases at V and 6 bases at J, leaving 6 bases unmatched. CDR3 residues: CASTPGQGTQPQHF. The CDR3 DNA sequence: TGTGCCAGCACCCCGGGACAGGGGACTCAGCCCCAGCATTTT.

V gene TRBV5-6 combines with J gene TRBJ1-5; D may be TRBD1 (5 bases). V dropped 1 base and J dropped 3 bases, with 14 bases sitting between them. This CDR3 has 16 residues. The germline V gene encodes CDR1 SGHDT and CDR2 YYEEEE. CDR3 sequence (DNA): TGTGCCAGCAGCTTGCAGGGCATGTATAACAATCAGCCCCAGCATTTT. Translation: CASSLQGMYNNQPQHF.

In this sample, this clone turned up a few times. This chain's CDR3 is CASSFDSSYEQYF. Written as DNA, the CDR3 is TGCGCCAGCAGCTTCGACAGCTCCTACGAGCAGTACTTC. This sequence joins TRBV5-1 and TRBJ2-7, with D possibly being TRBD1 (5 bases). The CDR3 consists of 13 residues. CDR1 is SGHRS, CDR2 YFSETQ, per germline. V was pared by 2 bases and J by 0 bases, with 6 bases between. Full variable domain (rest looked up from reference TRBV5-1 and TRBJ2-7): KAGVTQTPRYLIKTRGQQVTLSCSPISGHRSVSWYQQTPGQGLQFLFEYFSETQRNKGNFPGRFSGRQFSNSRSEMNVSTLELGDSALYLCASSFDSSYEQYFGPGTRLTVT.

The chain couples TRBV14 to TRBJ1-2, with 7 bases identical to TRBD1. The CDR3 consists of 16 residues. Germline trimming cut 3 bases from V and 0 bases from J; bases unmatched to any gene: 7. Germline V gene sequence: CDR1 SGHDN, CDR2 FVKESK. In DNA, the CDR3 is TGTGCCAGCAGCCAGCGACAGGGAAAAACTAACTATGGCTACACCTTC. Translating it yields CASSQRQGKTNYGYTF.

This clone was picked up a small number of times. This rearrangement joins TRBV15 to TRBJ1-2, with D unresolved. The CDR3 is made up of 15 amino acids. V lost 1 base and J 0 bases, leaving 9 bases between the germline ends. Germline loops: CDR1 LNHNV, CDR2 YYDKDF (reference sequence). CDR3 in DNA: TGTGCCACCAGCAGAGTGGCGGGGTCTAACTATGGCTACACCTTC. Translated, it gives CATSRVAGSNYGYTF.

This chain links TRBV4-2 with TRBJ1-2, with TRBD1 identical over 7 bases. CDR3 length equals 15 residues. Germline loops: CDR1 LGHNA, CDR2 YNFKEQ. V trimming: 1 base; J trimming: 5 bases; junction bases outside the gene matches: 7. CDR3 sequence reads: CASSQVPGGPYGYTF. In nucleotides, the CDR3 is TGTGCCAGCAGCCAAGTTCCAGGGGGGCCTTATGGCTACACCTTC.

CDR3 coding DNA: TGTGCCAGCAGCTCCCAAGAAGCGGGGAACATTCAGTACTTC. This codes for CASSSQEAGNIQYF. V and J are TRBV11-3 and TRBJ2-4; the match to TRBD2 covers 7 bases. The V gene end was trimmed by 4 bases and the J gene end by 7 bases; junction bases not matched to a gene: 7. Per germline, CDR1 SGHNT and CDR2 YENEEA. The CDR3 is 14 amino acids.

The V and J genes are TRBV21-1 and TRBJ2-7; TRBD1 was called by the table and not checked on the DNA. TRBV21-1 is a recognized pseudogene. The CDR3 has 14 residues. This CDR3 is CASSKRAGRHEQYF. In DNA, the CDR3 is TGTGCCAGCAGCAAAAGAGCAGGGCGCCACGAGCAGTACTTC.

To note about this clone: The junction differs from germline at one of its ends, possibly a read error. The gene calls are TRBV25-1 and TRBJ2-3; the D gene is possibly TRBD1 (6 bases). Looked up from germline, CDR1 is MGHDK and CDR2 is SYGVNS. The CDR3 is made up of 14 amino acids. Here the CDR3 DNA reads TGTGCCAGCAGTGAAGGGGGCCCCACATATACGCAGTATTTT. Protein: CASSEGGPTYTQYF.

V and J are TRBV5-4 and TRBJ1-2; a weak D match, TRBD1 (5 bases). V dropped 5 bases and J dropped 2 bases, with 13 bases sitting between them. The length of the CDR3 is 14 residues. Per the germline V gene, CDR1 is SGHNT and CDR2 is YYREEE (reference sequence). Here the CDR3 reads CASRGEGSNYGYTF. In nucleotides, the CDR3 is TGTGCCAGCAGGGGGGAGGGATCCAACTATGGCTACACCTTC.

V gene TRBV10-3 combines with J gene TRBJ2-3, with 7 bases matching TRBD2. V shed 3 bases, J shed 5 bases, and the junction held 5 bases outside the gene matches. There are 14 residues in the CDR3. The germline gives CDR1 ENHRY, CDR2 SYGVKD. CDR3 protein: CAISDRERGDTQYF. In DNA form, the CDR3 reads TGTGCCATCAGTGACCGTGAGCGGGGAGATACGCAGTATTTT.

The rearrangement links TRBV19 to TRBJ2-7; 11 nucleotides line up with TRBD2. CDR1 is LNHDA, CDR2 SQIVND, per germline (reference sequence). The V segment lost 3 bases and the J segment 7 bases; nucleotides outside the gene matches: 8. The CDR3 sequence is 15 residues long. This CDR3 reads CASSISGTSGVEQYF. DNA of the CDR3: TGTGCCAGTAGTATCTCCGGGACTAGCGGTGTAGAGCAGTACTTC.

This chain connects TRBV15 to TRBJ1-5; TRBD1 aligns across 11 bases. The CDR3 spans 15 residues. The V gene's germline CDR1 is LNHNV and CDR2 YYDKDF (reference sequence). The V gene end was trimmed by 5 bases and the J gene end by 1 base; junction bases not matched to a gene: 1. CDR3 nucleotide sequence: TGTGCCACCAGCGGGACAGGGGGGAGCAATCAGCCCCAGCATTTT. The encoded protein is CATSGTGGSNQPQHF.

The chain uses TRBV30 and TRBJ1-3, with 7 bases fitting TRBD1. The V gene's germline CDR1 is GTSNPN and CDR2 SVGIG (reference sequence). Germline trimming cut 3 bases from V and 0 bases from J; bases unmatched to any gene: 5. This CDR3 is built from 15 residues. CDR3 in amino acids: CAWSPRDSSGNTIYF. The CDR3 bases are TGTGCCTGGAGCCCACGGGACAGCTCTGGAAACACCATATATTTT.

This clone was seen a single time. The V and J genes are TRBV18 and TRBJ1-1; D ambiguous. Trimming pared 11 bases from V and 1 base from J, leaving 23 bases between. This CDR3 is 16 amino acids long. Germline assignment: CDR1 KGHSH and CDR2 LQKENI. The CDR3 protein is CASYDGLARSNTEAFF. CDR3 DNA sequence: TGTGCCTCTTATGACGGTCTAGCCCGATCGAACACTGAAGCTTTCTTT.

This chain uses TRBV5-1 with TRBJ2-5; 8 bases fit TRBD2. The CDR3 length is 13 residues. V shed 2 bases, J shed 5 bases, and the junction held 2 bases outside the gene matches. From germline, CDR1 is SGHRS and CDR2 YFSETQ. The CDR3 coding sequence is TGCGCCAGCAGCTTAGCGGGGGCGGAGACCCAGTACTTC. Translating it yields CASSLAGAETQYF.

The chain has TRBV6-5 and TRBJ1-2; perhaps TRBD1 as D (6 bases). V was cut by 7 bases and J by 0 bases, with 12 bases left in between. This CDR3 is built from 14 residues. Germline values: CDR1 MNHEY, CDR2 SVGAGI. CDR3 sequence (DNA): TGTGCCAGCAAGGACAGTAATTCTAACTATGGCTACACCTTC. Residues: CASKDSNSNYGYTF.

The J gene is TRBJ1-2, the V gene TRBV5-6, with D perhaps TRBD1 (5 bases). Trimming left V 0 bases short and J 4 bases short, with 13 bases between. The germline V gene encodes CDR1 SGHDT and CDR2 YYEEEE. The CDR3 covers 15 residues. The CDR3, as DNA: TGTGCCAGCAGCTTGGACAGGAGGGTAATCTATGGCTACACCTTC. Translation: CASSLDRRVIYGYTF. The full variable domain, rest sourced from reference TRBV5-6 and TRBJ1-2, is DAGVTQSPTHLIKTRGQQVTLRCSPKSGHDTVSWYQQALGQGPQFIFQYYEEEERQRGNFPDRFSGHQFPNYSSELNVNALLLGDSALYLCASSLDRRVIYGYTFGSGTRLTVV.

The rearrangement links TRBV5-6 to TRBJ1-1, with a tentative D call TRBD1 (6 bases). The CDR3 totals 14 residues. Germline loops: CDR1 SGHDT, CDR2 YYEEEE. V lost 4 bases and J 0 bases, leaving 10 bases between the germline ends. CDR3 sequence (DNA): TGTGCCAGCAGCCAAACAGGGATGAACACTGAAGCTTTCTTT. It encodes CASSQTGMNTEAFF. Using reference TRBV5-6 and TRBJ1-1 for the parts outside the CDR3, the full variable domain is DAGVTQSPTHLIKTRGQQVTLRCSPKSGHDTVSWYQQALGQGPQFIFQYYEEEERQRGNFPDRFSGHQFPNYSSELNVNALLLGDSALYLCASSQTGMNTEAFFGQGTRLTVV.

CDR3 region: CAISESGIAGGVNYEQYF. CDR3 bases: TGTGCCATCAGTGAGTCGGGGATAGCGGGGGGCGTCAACTACGAGCAGTACTTC. The J gene is TRBJ2-7, the V gene TRBV10-3; the match to TRBD2 covers 10 bases. The germline V gene encodes CDR1 ENHRY and CDR2 SYGVKD. This CDR3 has 18 residues. J lost 3 bases, V lost 0 bases, and 11 bases had no gene match.

This sequence joins TRBV21-1 and TRBJ1-1; whether TRBD1, the table's D call, matches the DNA was not checked. TRBV21-1 is deemed a pseudogene. This CDR3 contains 17 residues. The CDR3 loop is CASSKVRKGPRSTEAFF. As DNA, the CDR3 is TGTGCCAGCAGCAAAGTTCGTAAGGGGCCCAGGTCCACTGAAGCTTTCTTT.

This chain joins TRBV10-3 and TRBJ1-5; D possibly corresponds to TRBD1 (5 bases). Germline CDR1 ENHRY, CDR2 SYGVKD. The CDR3 contains 13 residues. The V and J ends lost 8 bases and 4 bases respectively, with 12 bases between them. The CDR3 bases are TGTGCCATCGGGAGGGGAGAGAATCAGCCCCAGCATTTT. Translation: CAIGRGENQPQHF.